A selection of T cell receptor beta chains follows, all from one sample in a study of blood T cell repertoires in COVID-19. The data were produced by immunoSEQ multiplex PCR, yet TCRdb's version contains in-frame clones alone and is incomplete. This sample has more than 60,000 clones, with 86% found just once. The sequenced sample consisted of peripheral blood. Receptors originate from a man in his fifties or sixties with active COVID-19. Both conserved end residues are trimmed from each CDR3. The order of the fields is V gene, J gene, CDR3 protein.

TRBV19	TRBJ1-5	ASTGTGEHQPQH
TRBV6-5	TRBJ1-5	ASRGTGGNQPQH
TRBV11-3	TRBJ1-4	ASSSNRGSANEKLF
TRBV7-2	TRBJ1-6	ASSWTGVNSPLH
TRBV5-1	TRBJ2-5	ASSLRAGGRETQY
TRBV15	TRBJ2-7	ATSRDTSGRAIYEQY
TRBV18	TRBJ1-6	ASSSGQGARGSNSPLH
TRBV2	TRBJ2-7	ASSLGLVSYEQY
TRBV19	TRBJ1-1	ATRTPQRDSTEAF
TRBV6-2/TRBV6-3	TRBJ1-2	ASSYWGDYGYT
TRBV5-5	TRBJ1-2	ASSPQEGYGYT
TRBV5-6	TRBJ1-6	ASSFDRNSPLH
TRBV6-2/TRBV6-3	TRBJ2-1	ASSPPTSGGAGEQF
TRBV18	TRBJ2-7	ASSTAARGEGEQY
TRBV5-1	TRBJ2-1	ASSPAPRLSGDNEQF
TRBV7-2	TRBJ2-7	ASSLTLGFAGGGDEQY
TRBV11-2	TRBJ1-4	ASSLDLVGGRAEKLF
TRBV3-1/TRBV3-2	TRBJ1-3	ASSQDSGYRGNTIY
TRBV11-2	TRBJ1-2	ASSLDRVNYGYT
TRBV9	TRBJ2-2	ASSVASLADNTGELF
TRBV7-3	TRBJ2-2	ASSLRPGNTGELF
TRBV5-4	TRBJ2-5	ASSRRVVSGGQETQY
TRBV19	TRBJ1-2	ASTLIGYGYT
TRBV16	TRBJ2-1	ASSQEARLGEQF
TRBV11-3	TRBJ2-5	ASSSRRDRWEETQY
TRBV5-1	TRBJ2-3	ASSDTGSADTQY